This TCR beta chain was profiled in a study of cytomegalovirus exposure and HLA in healthy donors. Notes on the study in general: In a later analysis, TCR beta V- and J-gene trimming was associated with a missense DCLRE1C variant.

Comment on this clone: The target antigen is unknown.

Germline CDR1 and CDR2: LNHDA and SQIVND (reference sequence). The CDR3 length is 14 residues. J gave up 7 bases and V 5 bases, and 6 bases lay outside the gene matches. PCR was performed using 60 Vbeta and 13 Jbeta primers. TCRdb's table, derived via immunoSEQ multiplex PCR, lists solely in-frame clones and lacks some. The sample shows about 70,000 clones, 74% of them seen only once. Sequencing was done on a sample of PBMCs. The clonotype was recovered from a human donor in good health. The V call is TRBV19, the J call TRBJ1-5; 9 positions match TRBD1. The CDR3 reads CASSPGTGQQPQHF. In nucleotides, the CDR3 is TGTGCCAGTAGTCCTGGGACAGGGCAACAGCCCCAGCATTTT.